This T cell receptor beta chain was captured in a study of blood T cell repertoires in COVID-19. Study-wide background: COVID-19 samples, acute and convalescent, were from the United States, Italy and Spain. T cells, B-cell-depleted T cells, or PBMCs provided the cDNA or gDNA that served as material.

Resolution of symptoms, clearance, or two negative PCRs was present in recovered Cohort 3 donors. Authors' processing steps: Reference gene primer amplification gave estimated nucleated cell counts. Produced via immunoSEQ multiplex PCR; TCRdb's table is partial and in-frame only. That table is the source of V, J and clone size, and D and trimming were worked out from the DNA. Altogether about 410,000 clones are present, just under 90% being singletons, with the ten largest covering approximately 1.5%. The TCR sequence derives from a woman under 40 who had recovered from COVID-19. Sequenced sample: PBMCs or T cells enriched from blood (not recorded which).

The CDR3 loop is CASSKGGGQPQHF. In nucleotides, the CDR3 is TGTGCCAGCAGCAAAGGGGGCGGGCAGCCCCAGCATTTT. The V call is TRBV6-5, the J call TRBJ1-5; 7 bases line up with TRBD1. V dropped 6 bases and J dropped 7; count of bases not matched to a gene: 6. CDR3 length: 13 amino acids. Germline CDR1 reads MNHEY; CDR2 reads SVGAGI.